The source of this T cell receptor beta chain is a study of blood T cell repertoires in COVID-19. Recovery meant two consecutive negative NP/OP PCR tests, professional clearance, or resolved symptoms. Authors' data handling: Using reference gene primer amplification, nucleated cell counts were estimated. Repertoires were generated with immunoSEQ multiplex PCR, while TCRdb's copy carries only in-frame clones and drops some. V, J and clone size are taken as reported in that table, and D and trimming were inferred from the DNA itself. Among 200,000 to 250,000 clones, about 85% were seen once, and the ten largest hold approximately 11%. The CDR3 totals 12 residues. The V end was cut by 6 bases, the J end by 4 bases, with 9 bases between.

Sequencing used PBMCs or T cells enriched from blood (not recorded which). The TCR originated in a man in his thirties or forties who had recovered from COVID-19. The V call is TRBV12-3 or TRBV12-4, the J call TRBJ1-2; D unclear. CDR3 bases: TGTGCCAGCAGGCTAGGTGTCTATGGCTACACCTTC. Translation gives CASRLGVYGYTF.